Below, 15 T cell receptor beta chains from the same sample are listed, as sequenced in a study of shared clonotypes between healthy human individuals. Clones were read by immunoSEQ multiplex PCR, and TCRdb kept only the in-frame ones, dropping some. The data hold a few million clones, with around nine tenths observed a single time. Sequencing used naive CD4+ T cells sorted from blood. The subset is: CD45RA+ positively selected. These receptors originate from a man aged 18 to 29 in good health.

V is TRBV5-1 and J is TRBJ2-3, with TRBD2 matching 9 bases. The CDR3 has 16 residues. Unmatched junction bases numbered 4, after V lost 0 bases and J lost 2 bases. From germline, CDR1 is SGHRS and CDR2 YFSETQ. The CDR3 protein is CASSLDRGGVTDTQYF. The CDR3 region has the DNA TGCGCCAGCAGCTTGGATCGCGGGGGGGTCACAGATACGCAGTATTTT.

This clone was seen a few times. The J gene is TRBJ2-2, the V gene TRBV27; no clear D. Per the germline V gene, CDR1 is MNHEY and CDR2 is SMNVEV (reference sequence). The V end was cut by 5 bases, the J end by 0 bases, with 4 bases between. The CDR3 contains 13 residues. In DNA, the CDR3 is TGTGCCAGCAGTGGAACGAACACCGGGGAGCTGTTTTTT. Translated, it gives CASSGTNTGELFF.

The chain employs TRBV7-9 and TRBJ1-5; D is unresolved. The CDR3 runs 14 residues. Trimming shortened V by 1 base and J by 4 bases, and 8 bases separated the two germline ends. Germline V gives CDR1 SEHNR, CDR2 FQNEAQ (reference sequence). The CDR3 DNA is TGTGCCAGCAGCTTAGGGACTCCGAATCAGCCCCAGCATTTT. This sequence encodes CASSLGTPNQPQHF. Complete variable domain (other parts from reference TRBV7-9 and TRBJ1-5): DTGVSQNPRHKITKRGQNVTFRCDPISEHNRLYWYRQTLGQGPEFLTYFQNEAQLEKSRLLSDRFSAERPKGSFSTLEIQRTEQGDSAMYLCASSLGTPNQPQHFGDGTRLSIL.

V is TRBV30 and J is TRBJ2-3; 9 bases are a match to TRBD2. After removal of 3 bases from V and 4 bases from J, the junction contained 5 bases not matched to a gene. Germline-derived CDR1 and CDR2 are GTSNPN and SVGIG (reference sequence). There are 14 residues in the CDR3. CDR3 amino acids: CAWRGSGRPDTQYF. The DNA of the CDR3 is TGTGCCTGGAGAGGGAGCGGGAGGCCAGATACGCAGTATTTT.

V is TRBV2 and J is TRBJ1-1, with TRBD1 matching 12 bases. Losses at the gene ends were 6 bases for V and 5 bases for J; bases not matched to a gene: 7. This CDR3 is built from 15 residues. The V gene's germline CDR1 is SNHLY and CDR2 FYNNEI. CDR3 in amino acids: CASSAGTGGRTEAFF. For the CDR3, the DNA is TGTGCCAGCAGCGCCGGGACAGGGGGCAGGACTGAAGCTTTCTTT.

The CDR3 is CASSKRRGQRSTDTQYF. The CDR3 bases are TGTGCCAGCAGCAAAAGGCGGGGACAGCGTAGCACAGATACGCAGTATTTT. The chain links TRBV21-1 to TRBJ2-3; the tabulated D call, TRBD1, remains unverified against the DNA. TRBV21-1 is annotated as a pseudogene. The CDR3 contains 17 residues.

V gene TRBV7-9 combines with J gene TRBJ1-2; possible D gene TRBD1, 5 bases. The CDR3 runs 13 residues. Germline V gene data show CDR1 as SEHNR and CDR2 as FQNEAQ (reference sequence). V lost 1 base and J 11 bases, leaving 14 bases between the germline ends. The CDR3 nucleotides are TGTGCCAGCAGCTTAGATTCACAGGTTCTTTACACCTTC. Its protein is CASSLDSQVLYTF.

The chain combines TRBV7-2 with TRBJ2-6, with a weak D call TRBD1 (5 bases). V was pared by 2 bases and J by 2 bases, with 13 bases between. The germline V gene has CDR1 SGHTA and CDR2 FQGNSA. The length of the CDR3 is 17 residues. In DNA, the CDR3 is TGTGCCAGCAGCTTAAGGGCCGTAGGGGCTGGGGCCAACGTCCTGACTTTC. This translates into CASSLRAVGAGANVLTF.

The rearrangement links TRBV5-1 to TRBJ2-7; 8 bases map to TRBD1. The CDR3 spans 14 residues. The V and J ends lost 0 bases and 3 bases, in that order; junction bases with no gene match: 2. CDR1 SGHRS and CDR2 YFSETQ come from the germline V gene. The CDR3 loop reads CASSLAGGFYEQYF. CDR3 in DNA: TGCGCCAGCAGCTTGGCAGGGGGCTTCTACGAGCAGTACTTC.

V gene TRBV5-4 combines with J gene TRBJ1-3; TRBD1 matches 7 bases. Trimming at V came to 3 bases and at J to 0 bases, leaving 9 bases not matched to a gene. The CDR3 is 17 residues long. Germline V CDR1 and CDR2: SGHNT, YYREEE (reference sequence). The CDR3 protein is CASSSTGEYNSGNTIYF. Here the CDR3 DNA reads TGTGCCAGCAGCTCTACAGGGGAGTACAACTCTGGAAACACCATATATTTT.

This chain connects TRBV11-2 to TRBJ2-7, with 12 bases matching TRBD2. This CDR3 has 16 residues. Germline V gives CDR1 SGHAT, CDR2 FQNNGV. V lost 3 bases and J lost 1; bases outside the gene matches: 4. In DNA, the CDR3 is TGTGCCAGCAGCTTTACTCTAGCGGGGGGGTCCTACGAGCAGTACTTC. The encoded protein is CASSFTLAGGSYEQYF. Full variable domain (rest looked up from reference TRBV11-2 and TRBJ2-7): EAGVAQSPRYKIIEKRQSVAFWCNPISGHATLYWYQQILGQGPKLLIQFQNNGVVDDSQLPKDRFSAERLKGVDSTLKIQPAKLEDSAVYLCASSFTLAGGSYEQYFGPGTRLTVT.

The chain combines TRBV11-2 with TRBJ2-5; 11 bases align to TRBD2. The germline gives CDR1 SGHAT, CDR2 FQNNGV. V shed 0 bases and J 4 bases; nucleotides not matched to a gene: 1. CDR3 size: 15 residues. CDR3 in DNA: TGTGCCAGCAGCTTAGATGGGACTAGCGGAGAGACCCAGTACTTC. Its translation: CASSLDGTSGETQYF.

The chain is built from TRBV27 and TRBJ2-1; 10 bases line up with TRBD2. CDR3 length: 17 amino acids. V gave up 2 bases and J gave up 5 bases; unmatched junction bases: 9. Germline CDR1 is MNHEY and CDR2 is SMNVEV (reference sequence). CDR3 nucleotide sequence: TGTGCCAGCAGTTTAGGGAAACTAGCGGGGCAGAACAATGAGCAGTTCTTC. Translation gives CASSLGKLAGQNNEQFF.

This sequence joins TRBV5-1 and TRBJ2-3; 15 bases map to TRBD2. CDR1 is SGHRS and CDR2 is YFSETQ in the germline V gene. The V gene end was trimmed by 4 bases and the J gene end by 4 bases; junction bases not matched to a gene: 7. This CDR3 contains 17 residues. The CDR3 is CASSIGLAGGPPDTQYF. CDR3 bases: TGCGCCAGCAGCATCGGACTAGCGGGAGGGCCCCCAGATACGCAGTATTTT.

This clone was seen a single time. V and J are TRBV10-1 and TRBJ2-1; 15 nucleotides line up with TRBD2. Trimming cost V 4 bases and J 4 bases; bases outside gene matches: 8. In germline, CDR1 is WNHNN, CDR2 SYGVQD (reference sequence). CDR3 size: 18 residues. The CDR3 DNA follows: TGCGCCAGCAGTGTACTTCCCGGGACTAGCGGGGGGTACAATGAGCAGTTCTTC. As protein: CASSVLPGTSGGYNEQFF.